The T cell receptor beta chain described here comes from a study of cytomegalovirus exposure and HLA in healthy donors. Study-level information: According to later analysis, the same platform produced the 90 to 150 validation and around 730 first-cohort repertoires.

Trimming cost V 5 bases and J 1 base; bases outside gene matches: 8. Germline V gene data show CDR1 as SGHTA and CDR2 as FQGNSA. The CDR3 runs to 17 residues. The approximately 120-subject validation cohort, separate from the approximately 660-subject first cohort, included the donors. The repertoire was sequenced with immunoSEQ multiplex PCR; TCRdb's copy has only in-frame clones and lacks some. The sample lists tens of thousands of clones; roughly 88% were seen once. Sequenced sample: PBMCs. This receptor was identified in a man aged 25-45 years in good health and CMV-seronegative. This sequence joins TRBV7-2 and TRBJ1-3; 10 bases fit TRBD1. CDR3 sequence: CASSPRTGGRSGNTIYF. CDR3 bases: TGTGCCAGCAGCCCTCGGACAGGGGGAAGATCTGGAAACACCATATATTTT.